Shown below are 3 T cell receptor beta chains from a single sample sequenced in a study of cytomegalovirus exposure and HLA in healthy donors. PCR was performed using 60 Vbeta and 13 Jbeta primers. TCRdb's copy holds only in-frame clones and misses some; the assay was immunoSEQ multiplex PCR. This table has around 170,000 clones, about 85% appearing once. Specimen: PBMCs. The origin of the receptors is a man aged 45-60 years in good health and CMV-seropositive.

The gene calls are TRBV9 and TRBJ2-3; 14 bases map to TRBD2. The germline gives CDR1 SGDLS, CDR2 YYNGEE. The CDR3 loop spans 19 amino acids. With 2 bases clipped from V and 0 bases from J, the junction kept 8 bases outside the gene matches. CDR3 DNA sequence: TGTGCCAGCAGCGTGGAGGGGGGACTAGCGGGGGATAGCACAGATACGCAGTATTTT. Translation gives CASSVEGGLAGDSTDTQYF.

The J gene is TRBJ2-3, the V gene TRBV7-9; TRBD2 matches at 10 bases. With V trimmed by 6 bases and J by 4 bases, 7 bases remained unmatched. Germline-derived CDR1 and CDR2 are SEHNR and FQNEAQ (reference sequence). The CDR3 consists of 15 residues. CDR3 coding DNA: TGTGCCAGCAGATCCAGCGGGAGGGCCTCAGATACGCAGTATTTT. Translation: CASRSSGRASDTQYF.

The sample holds a few counts of this clone. The J gene is TRBJ2-1, the V gene TRBV4-3; unclear D gene. V lost 0 bases, J lost 0 bases, and 9 bases lay in between. The germline CDR1 and CDR2 sequences are LGHNA and YSLEER. This CDR3 has 16 residues. The CDR3, as DNA: TGCGCCAGCAGCCAAGAATCAGGCCTCTCCTACAATGAGCAGTTCTTC. Its translation: CASSQESGLSYNEQFF.